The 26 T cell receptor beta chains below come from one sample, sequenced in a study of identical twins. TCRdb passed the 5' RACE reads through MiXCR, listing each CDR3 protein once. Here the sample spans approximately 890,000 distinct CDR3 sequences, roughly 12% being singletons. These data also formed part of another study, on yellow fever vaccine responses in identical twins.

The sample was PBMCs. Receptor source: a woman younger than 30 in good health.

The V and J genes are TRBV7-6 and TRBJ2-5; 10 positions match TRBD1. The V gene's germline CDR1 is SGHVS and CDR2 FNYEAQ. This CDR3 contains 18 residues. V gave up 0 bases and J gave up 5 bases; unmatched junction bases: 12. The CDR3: CASSLASTGGANRETQYF. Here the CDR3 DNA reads TGTGCCAGCAGCTTAGCTTCGACAGGGGGCGCGAATAGGGAGACCCAGTACTTC. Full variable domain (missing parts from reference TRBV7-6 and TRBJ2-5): GAGVSQSPRYKVTKRGQDVALRCDPISGHVSLYWYRQALGQGPEFLTYFNYEAQQDKSGLPNDRFSAERPEGSISTLTIQRTEQRDSAMYRCASSLASTGGANRETQYFGPGTRLLVL.

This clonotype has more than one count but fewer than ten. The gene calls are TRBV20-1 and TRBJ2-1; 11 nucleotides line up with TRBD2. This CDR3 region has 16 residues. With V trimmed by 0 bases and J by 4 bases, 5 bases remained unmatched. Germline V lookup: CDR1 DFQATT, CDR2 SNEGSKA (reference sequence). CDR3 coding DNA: TGCAGTGCTAGAGAAGACACTAGCGGGAGATACAATGAGCAGTTCTTC. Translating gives CSAREDTSGRYNEQFF.

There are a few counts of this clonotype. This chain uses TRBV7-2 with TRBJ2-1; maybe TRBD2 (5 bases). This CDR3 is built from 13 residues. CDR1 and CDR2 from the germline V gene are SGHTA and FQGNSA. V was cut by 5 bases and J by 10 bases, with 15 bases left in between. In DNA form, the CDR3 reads TGTGCCAGCAGCCGGACTGGTCTGTTAGAGCAGTTCTTC. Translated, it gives CASSRTGLLEQFF. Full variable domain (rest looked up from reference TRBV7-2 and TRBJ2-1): GAGVSQSPSNKVTEKGKDVELRCDPISGHTALYWYRQSLGQGLEFLIYFQGNSAPDKSGLPSDRFSAERTGGSVSTLTIQRTQQEDSAVYLCASSRTGLLEQFFGPGTRLTVL.

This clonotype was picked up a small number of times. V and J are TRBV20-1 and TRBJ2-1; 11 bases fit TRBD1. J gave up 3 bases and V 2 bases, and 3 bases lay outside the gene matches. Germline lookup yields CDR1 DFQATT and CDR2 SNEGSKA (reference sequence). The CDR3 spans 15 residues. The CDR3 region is CSARQGTGGYNEQFF. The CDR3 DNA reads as TGCAGTGCTAGACAGGGGACAGGGGGCTACAATGAGCAGTTCTTC.

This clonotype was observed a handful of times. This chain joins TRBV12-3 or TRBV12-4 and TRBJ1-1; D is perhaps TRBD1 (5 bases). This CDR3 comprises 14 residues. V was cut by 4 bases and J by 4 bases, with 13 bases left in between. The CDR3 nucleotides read TGTGCCAGCAGTTCAGGGTGGGAGGGCACTGAAGCTTTCTTT. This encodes CASSSGWEGTEAFF.

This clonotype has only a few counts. In DNA form, the CDR3 reads TGCAGTGCTAGAGACGCGGGAGGGCCTGAGACCCAGTACTTC. This gives the protein CSARDAGGPETQYF. This chain connects TRBV20-1 to TRBJ2-5; TRBD2 matches at 9 bases. V dropped 0 bases and J dropped 5; count of bases not matched to a gene: 4. The CDR3 length is 14 residues. Germline V gene data show CDR1 as DFQATT and CDR2 as SNEGSKA (reference sequence).

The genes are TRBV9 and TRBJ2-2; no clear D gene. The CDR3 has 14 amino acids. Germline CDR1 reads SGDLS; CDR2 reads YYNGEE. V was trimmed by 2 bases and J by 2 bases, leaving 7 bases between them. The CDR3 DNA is TGTGCCAGCAGCGTGGAAACAAACACCGGGGAGCTGTTTTTT. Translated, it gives CASSVETNTGELFF. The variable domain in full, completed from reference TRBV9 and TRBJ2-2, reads DSGVTQTPKHLITATGQRVTLRCSPRSGDLSVYWYQQSLDQGLQFLIQYYNGEERAKGNILERFSAQQFPDLHSELNLSSLELGDSALYFCASSVETNTGELFFGEGSRLTVL.

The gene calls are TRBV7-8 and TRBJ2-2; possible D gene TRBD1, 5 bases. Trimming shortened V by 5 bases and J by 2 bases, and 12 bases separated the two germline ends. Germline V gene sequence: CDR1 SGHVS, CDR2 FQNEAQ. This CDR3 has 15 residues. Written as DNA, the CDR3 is TGTGCCAGCAGCCTCGCACGGACAAACACCGGGGAGCTGTTTTTT. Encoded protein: CASSLARTNTGELFF.

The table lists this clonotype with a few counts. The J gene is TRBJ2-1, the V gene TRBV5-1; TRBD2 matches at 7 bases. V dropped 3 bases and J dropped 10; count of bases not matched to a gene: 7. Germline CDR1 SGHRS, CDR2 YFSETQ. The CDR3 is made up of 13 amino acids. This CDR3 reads CASSYLAVREQFF. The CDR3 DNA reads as TGCGCCAGCAGCTATCTAGCGGTCCGGGAGCAGTTCTTC.

The CDR3 nucleotides read TGTGCCAGCAGCCTACGATCTTCGGGGAAACAGGGGGCCCGAGAGACCCAGTACTTC. Translation gives CASSLRSSGKQGARETQYF. The rearrangement joins TRBV7-8 to TRBJ2-5, with TRBD1 matching over 9 bases. CDR3 length: 19 residues. Trimming took 5 bases from V and 4 from J; bases not matched to a gene: 20. From germline, CDR1 is SGHVS and CDR2 FQNEAQ.

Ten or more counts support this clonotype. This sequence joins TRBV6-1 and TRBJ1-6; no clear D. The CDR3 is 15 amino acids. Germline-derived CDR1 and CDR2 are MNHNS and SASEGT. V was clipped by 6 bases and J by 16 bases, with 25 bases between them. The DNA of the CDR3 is TGTGCCAGCAGCCGAACTACAGTGCCGGTTGTAGTGCTCCACTTT. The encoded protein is CASSRTTVPVVVLHF.

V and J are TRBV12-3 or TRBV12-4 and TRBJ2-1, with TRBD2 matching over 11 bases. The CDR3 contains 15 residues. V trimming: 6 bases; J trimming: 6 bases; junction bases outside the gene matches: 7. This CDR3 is CASRNSGGGLNEQFF. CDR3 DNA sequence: TGTGCCAGCAGAAATAGCGGGGGGGGACTCAATGAGCAGTTCTTC.

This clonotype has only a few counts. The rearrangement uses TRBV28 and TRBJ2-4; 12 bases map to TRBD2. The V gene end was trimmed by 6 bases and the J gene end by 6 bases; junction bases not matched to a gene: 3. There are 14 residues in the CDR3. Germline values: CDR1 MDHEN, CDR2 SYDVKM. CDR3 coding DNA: TGTGCCAGCAGCCAGGGACTAGCGGGAAACATTCAGTACTTC. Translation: CASSQGLAGNIQYF.

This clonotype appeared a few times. In DNA, the CDR3 is TGTGCCAGCAGTTTGTCGGGCAGGGCAACCTACGAGCAGTACTTC. Translated, it gives CASSLSGRATYEQYF. The rearrangement links TRBV12-3 or TRBV12-4 to TRBJ2-7; TRBD1 is a possible D gene (5 bases). The CDR3 extends over 15 amino acids. The ends were cut back, 3 bases at V and 2 bases at J, with 14 bases in the middle.

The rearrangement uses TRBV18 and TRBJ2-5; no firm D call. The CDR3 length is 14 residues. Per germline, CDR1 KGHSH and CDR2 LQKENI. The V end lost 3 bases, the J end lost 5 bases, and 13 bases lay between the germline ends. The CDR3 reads CASSPLTAGETQYF. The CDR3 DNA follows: TGTGCCAGCTCACCCCTCACCGCAGGCGAGACCCAGTACTTC. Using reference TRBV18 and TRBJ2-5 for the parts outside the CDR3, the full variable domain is NAGVMQNPRHLVRRRGQEARLRCSPMKGHSHVYWYRQLPEEGLKFMVYLQKENIIDESGMPKERFSAEFPKEGPSILRIQQVVRGDSAAYFCASSPLTAGETQYFGPGTRLLVL.

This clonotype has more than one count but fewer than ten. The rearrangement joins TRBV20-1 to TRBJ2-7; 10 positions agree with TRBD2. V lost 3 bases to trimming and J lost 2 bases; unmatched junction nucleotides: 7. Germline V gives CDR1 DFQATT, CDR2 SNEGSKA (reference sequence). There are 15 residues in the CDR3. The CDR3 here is CSASSSSGGTYEQYF. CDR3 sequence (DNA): TGCAGTGCTAGTAGTTCTAGCGGGGGTACCTACGAGCAGTACTTC.

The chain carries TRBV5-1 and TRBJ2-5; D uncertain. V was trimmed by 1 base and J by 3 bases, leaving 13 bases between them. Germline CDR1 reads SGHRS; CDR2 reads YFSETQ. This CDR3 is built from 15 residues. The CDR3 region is CASSLYSPREETQYF. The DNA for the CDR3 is TGCGCCAGCAGCTTGTACTCCCCCAGAGAAGAGACCCAGTACTTC.

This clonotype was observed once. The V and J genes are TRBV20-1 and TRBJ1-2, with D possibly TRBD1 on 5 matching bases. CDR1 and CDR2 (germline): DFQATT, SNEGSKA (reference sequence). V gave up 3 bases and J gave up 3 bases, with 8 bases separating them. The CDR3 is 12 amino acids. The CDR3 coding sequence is TGCAGTGCTAGGACAGAAGACTATGGCTACACCTTC. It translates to CSARTEDYGYTF.

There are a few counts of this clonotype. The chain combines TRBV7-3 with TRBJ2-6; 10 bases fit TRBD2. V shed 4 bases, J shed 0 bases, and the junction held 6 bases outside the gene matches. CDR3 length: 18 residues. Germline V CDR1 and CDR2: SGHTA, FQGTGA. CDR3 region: CASSSTSGTYSGANVLTF. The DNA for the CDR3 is TGTGCCAGCAGCTCAACTAGCGGGACTTACTCTGGGGCCAACGTCCTGACTTTC.

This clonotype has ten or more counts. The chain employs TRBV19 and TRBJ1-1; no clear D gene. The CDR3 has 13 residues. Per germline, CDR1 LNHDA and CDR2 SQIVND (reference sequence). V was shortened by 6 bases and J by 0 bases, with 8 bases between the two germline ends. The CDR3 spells CASSAAVNTEAFF. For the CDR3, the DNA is TGTGCCAGTAGCGCAGCTGTGAACACTGAAGCTTTCTTT.

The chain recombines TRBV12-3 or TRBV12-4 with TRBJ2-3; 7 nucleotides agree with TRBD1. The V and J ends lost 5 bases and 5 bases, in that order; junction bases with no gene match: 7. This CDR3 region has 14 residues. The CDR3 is CASSIDRVVDTQYF. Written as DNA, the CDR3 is TGTGCCAGCAGTATCGACAGGGTTGTAGATACGCAGTATTTT.

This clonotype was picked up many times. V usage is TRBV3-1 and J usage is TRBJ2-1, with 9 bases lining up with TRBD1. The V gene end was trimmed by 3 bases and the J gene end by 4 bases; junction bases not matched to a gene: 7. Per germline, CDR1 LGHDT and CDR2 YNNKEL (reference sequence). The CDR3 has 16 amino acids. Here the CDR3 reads CASSHKGQGKYNEQFF. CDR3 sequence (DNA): TGTGCCAGCAGCCATAAAGGACAGGGGAAATACAATGAGCAGTTCTTC.

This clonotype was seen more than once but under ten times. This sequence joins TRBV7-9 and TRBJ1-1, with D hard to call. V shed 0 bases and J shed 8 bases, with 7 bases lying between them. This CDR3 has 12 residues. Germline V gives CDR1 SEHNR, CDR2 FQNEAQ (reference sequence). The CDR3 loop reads CASSLALQEAFF. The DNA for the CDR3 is TGTGCCAGCAGCTTAGCGCTACAGGAAGCTTTCTTT.

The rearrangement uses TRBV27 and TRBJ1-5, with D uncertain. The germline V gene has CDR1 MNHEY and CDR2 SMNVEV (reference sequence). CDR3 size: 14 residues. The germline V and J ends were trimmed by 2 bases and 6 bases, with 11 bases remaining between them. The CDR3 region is CASSLVGWGQPQHF. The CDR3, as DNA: TGTGCCAGCAGTTTAGTAGGGTGGGGTCAGCCCCAGCATTTT.

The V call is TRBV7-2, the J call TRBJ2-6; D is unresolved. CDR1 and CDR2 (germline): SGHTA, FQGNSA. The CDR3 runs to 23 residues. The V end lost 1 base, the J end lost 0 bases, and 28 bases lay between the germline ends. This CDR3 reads CASSLGPPGLLDVLSSGANVLTF. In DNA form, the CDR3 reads TGTGCCAGCAGCTTAGGCCCCCCGGGCCTATTAGACGTACTCTCCTCTGGGGCCAACGTCCTGACTTTC.

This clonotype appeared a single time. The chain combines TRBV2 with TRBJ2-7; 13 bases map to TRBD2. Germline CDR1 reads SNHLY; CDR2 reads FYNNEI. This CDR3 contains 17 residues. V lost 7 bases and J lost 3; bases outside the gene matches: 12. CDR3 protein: CASTLRTSGSGGYEQYF. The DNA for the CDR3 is TGTGCCAGCACCCTTCGGACTAGCGGGAGTGGGGGCTACGAGCAGTACTTC.